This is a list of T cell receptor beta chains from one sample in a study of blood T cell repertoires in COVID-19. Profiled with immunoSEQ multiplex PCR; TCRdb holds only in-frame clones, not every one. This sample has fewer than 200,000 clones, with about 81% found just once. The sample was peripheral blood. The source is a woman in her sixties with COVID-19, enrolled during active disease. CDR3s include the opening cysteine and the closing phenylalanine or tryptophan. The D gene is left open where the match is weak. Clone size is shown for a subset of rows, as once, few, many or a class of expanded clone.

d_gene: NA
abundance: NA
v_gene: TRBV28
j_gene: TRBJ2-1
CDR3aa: CASSSGTVNEQFF
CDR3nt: TGTGCCAGCAGTTCCGGTACCGTAAATGAGCAGTTCTTC

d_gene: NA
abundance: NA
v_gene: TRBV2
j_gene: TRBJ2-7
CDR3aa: CASAPVLSYEQYF
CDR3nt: TGTGCCAGCGCGCCCGTGCTCTCCTACGAGCAGTACTTC

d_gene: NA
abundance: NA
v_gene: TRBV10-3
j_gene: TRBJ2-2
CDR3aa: CAIRQEGTGELFF
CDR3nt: TGTGCCATCAGACAGGAGGGCACCGGGGAGCTGTTTTTT

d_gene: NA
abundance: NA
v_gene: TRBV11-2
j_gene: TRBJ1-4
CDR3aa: CASSLRGRSWWGEKLFF
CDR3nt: TGTGCCAGCAGCTTACGGGGAAGATCCTGGTGGGGTGAAAAACTGTTTTTT

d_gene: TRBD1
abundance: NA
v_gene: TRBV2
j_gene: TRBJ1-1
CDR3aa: CASSRTGRGTEAFF
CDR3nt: TGTGCCAGCAGTAGGACAGGGAGGGGTACTGAAGCTTTCTTT

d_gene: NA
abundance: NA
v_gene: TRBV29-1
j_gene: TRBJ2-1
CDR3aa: CSVEDNSGGGLRNEQFF
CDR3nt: TGCAGCGTTGAAGATAATAGCGGAGGGGGCCTCCGTAATGAGCAGTTCTTC

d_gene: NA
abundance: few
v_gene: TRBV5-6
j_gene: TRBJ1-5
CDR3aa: CASSSGLYSNQPQHF
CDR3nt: TGTGCCAGCAGCTCGGGTTTATATAGCAATCAGCCCCAGCATTTT

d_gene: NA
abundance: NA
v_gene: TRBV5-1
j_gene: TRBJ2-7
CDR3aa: CASSLTGAPYEQYF
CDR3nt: TGCGCCAGCAGCCTGACAGGTGCCCCCTACGAGCAGTACTTC

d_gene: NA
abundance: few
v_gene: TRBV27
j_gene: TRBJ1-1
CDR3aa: CASSVQGWDTEAFF
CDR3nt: TGTGCCAGCAGTGTACAGGGATGGGACACTGAAGCTTTCTTT

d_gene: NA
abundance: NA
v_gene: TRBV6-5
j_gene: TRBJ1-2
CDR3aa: CASELTAWAQGYTF
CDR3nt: TGTGCCAGCGAATTAACGGCATGGGCTCAGGGCTACACCTTC

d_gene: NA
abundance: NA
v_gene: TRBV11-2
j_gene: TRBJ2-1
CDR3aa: CASSRYNREQFF
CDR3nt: TGTGCCAGCAGCCGATATAACAGGGAGCAGTTCTTC

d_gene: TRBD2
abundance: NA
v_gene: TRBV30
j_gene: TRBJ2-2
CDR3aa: CAGGRADTGELFF
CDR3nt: TGTGCCGGCGGGAGGGCCGACACCGGGGAGCTGTTTTTT

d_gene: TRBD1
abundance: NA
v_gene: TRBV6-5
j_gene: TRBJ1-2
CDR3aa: CASTPIDRANGYTF
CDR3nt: TGTGCCAGCACTCCGATCGACAGGGCGAATGGCTACACCTTC

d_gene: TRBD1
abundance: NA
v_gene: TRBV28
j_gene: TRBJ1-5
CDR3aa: CASSLKGAGNQPQHF
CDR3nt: TGTGCCAGCAGTTTAAAGGGGGCCGGCAATCAGCCCCAGCATTTT

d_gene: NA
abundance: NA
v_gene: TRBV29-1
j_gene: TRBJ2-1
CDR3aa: CSTHSSGYFNEQFF
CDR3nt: TGCAGCACACATTCATCAGGCTACTTCAATGAGCAGTTCTTC

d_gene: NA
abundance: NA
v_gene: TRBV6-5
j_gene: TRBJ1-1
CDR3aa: CASKRRRQTNTEAFF
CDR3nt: TGTGCCAGCAAGAGGAGAAGGCAAACGAACACTGAAGCTTTCTTT

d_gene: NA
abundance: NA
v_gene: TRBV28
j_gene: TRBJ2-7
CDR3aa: CASQRSVYEQYF
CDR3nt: TGTGCCAGCCAGAGGTCAGTGTACGAGCAGTACTTC

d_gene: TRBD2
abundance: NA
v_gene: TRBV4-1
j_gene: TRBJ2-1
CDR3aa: CASSQVAPDSGGVGEQFF
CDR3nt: TGCGCCAGCAGCCAAGTGGCGCCGGATAGCGGGGGGGTCGGTGAGCAGTTCTTC

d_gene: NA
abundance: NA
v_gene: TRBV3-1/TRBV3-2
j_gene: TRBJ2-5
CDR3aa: CASSQDLGGQETQYF
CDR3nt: TGTGCCAGCAGCCAAGATCTCGGCGGACAAGAGACCCAGTACTTC

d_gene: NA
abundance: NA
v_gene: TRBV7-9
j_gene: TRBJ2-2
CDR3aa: CAPRGGFAGELFF
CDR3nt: TGTGCCCCGAGGGGGGGGTTCGCCGGGGAGCTGTTTTTT

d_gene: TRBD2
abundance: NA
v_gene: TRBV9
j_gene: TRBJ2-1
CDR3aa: CASSKSGSSNEQFF
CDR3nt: TGTGCCAGCAGCAAAAGCGGGAGTAGCAATGAGCAGTTCTTC

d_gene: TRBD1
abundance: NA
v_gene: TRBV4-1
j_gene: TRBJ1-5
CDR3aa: CASSQRTGSRPQHF
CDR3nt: TGCGCCAGCAGCCAACGGACAGGGAGCAGGCCCCAGCATTTT

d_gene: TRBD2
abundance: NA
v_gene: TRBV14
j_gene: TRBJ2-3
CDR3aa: CASSLKRGGLVSDTQYF
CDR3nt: TGTGCCAGCAGCCTGAAGCGGGGGGGCCTTGTATCAGATACGCAGTATTTT

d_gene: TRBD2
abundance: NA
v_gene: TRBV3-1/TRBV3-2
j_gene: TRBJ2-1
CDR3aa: CASSPSAGGNNEQFF
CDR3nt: TGTGCCAGCAGCCCAAGTGCGGGGGGAAACAATGAGCAGTTCTTC

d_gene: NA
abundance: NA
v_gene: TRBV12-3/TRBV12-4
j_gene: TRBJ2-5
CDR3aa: CASSPGLMETQYF
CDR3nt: TGTGCCAGCAGTCCTGGACTTATGGAGACCCAGTACTTC

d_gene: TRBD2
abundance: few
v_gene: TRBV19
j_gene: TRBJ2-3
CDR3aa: CASSYRIGTSVRTDTQYF
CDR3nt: TGTGCCAGTAGCTACCGAATCGGGACTAGCGTGCGCACAGATACGCAGTATTTT

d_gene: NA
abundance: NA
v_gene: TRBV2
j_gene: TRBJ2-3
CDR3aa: CASSGGLVFTDTQYF
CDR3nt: TGTGCCAGCAGTGGGGGACTGGTATTCACAGATACGCAGTATTTT

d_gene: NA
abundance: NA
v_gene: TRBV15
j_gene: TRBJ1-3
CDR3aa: CATSPLLGLAGNTIYF
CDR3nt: TGTGCCACCAGCCCCCTACTAGGGCTAGCTGGAAACACCATATATTTT

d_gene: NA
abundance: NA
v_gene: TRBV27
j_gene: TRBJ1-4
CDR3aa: CASSPRGVKGEKLFF
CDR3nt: TGTGCCAGCAGCCCCCGGGGAGTTAAAGGAGAAAAACTGTTTTTT

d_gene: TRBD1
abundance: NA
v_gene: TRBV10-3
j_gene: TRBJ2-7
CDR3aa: CAIGQGIHEQYF
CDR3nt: TGTGCCATCGGACAGGGGATCCACGAGCAGTACTTC

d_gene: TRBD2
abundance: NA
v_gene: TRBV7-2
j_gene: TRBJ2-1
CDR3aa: CASSSGGLDSYNEQFF
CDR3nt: TGTGCCAGCAGCTCCGGGGGACTAGATTCCTACAATGAGCAGTTCTTC

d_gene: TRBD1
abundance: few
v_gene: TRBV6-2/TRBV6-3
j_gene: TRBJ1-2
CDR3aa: CASSWTGANYGYTF
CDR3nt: TGTGCCAGCAGTTGGACAGGGGCTAACTATGGCTACACCTTC

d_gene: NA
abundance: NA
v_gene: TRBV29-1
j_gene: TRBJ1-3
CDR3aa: CSVEETQGNTIYF
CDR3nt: TGCAGCGTTGAAGAGACACAAGGAAACACCATATATTTT

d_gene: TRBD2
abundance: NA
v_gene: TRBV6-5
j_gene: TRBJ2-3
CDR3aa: CASSYAAGGSTDTQYF
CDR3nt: TGTGCCAGCAGTTACGCCGCGGGGGGGTCCACAGATACGCAGTATTTT

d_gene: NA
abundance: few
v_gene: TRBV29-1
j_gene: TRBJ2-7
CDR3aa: CSVSEGPTEQYF
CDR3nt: TGCAGCGTGTCAGAGGGCCCCACCGAGCAGTACTTC

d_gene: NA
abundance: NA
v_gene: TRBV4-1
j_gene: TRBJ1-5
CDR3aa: CASSDTGRNQPQHF
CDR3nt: TGCGCCAGCAGTGATACAGGGCGCAATCAGCCCCAGCATTTT

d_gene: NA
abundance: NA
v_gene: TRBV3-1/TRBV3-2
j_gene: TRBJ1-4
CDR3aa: CASSQVSRGLRTNEKLFF
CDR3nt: TGTGCCAGCAGCCAAGTTTCTAGGGGATTAAGAACTAATGAAAAACTGTTTTTT

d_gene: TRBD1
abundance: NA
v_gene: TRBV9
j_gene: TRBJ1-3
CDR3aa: CASSSTGTASGNTIYF
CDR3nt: TGTGCCAGCAGCTCAACGGGGACAGCCTCTGGAAACACCATATATTTT

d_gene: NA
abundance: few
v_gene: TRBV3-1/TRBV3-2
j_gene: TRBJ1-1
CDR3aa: CASSQDQFEAFF
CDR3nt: TGTGCCAGCAGCCAAGATCAGTTTGAAGCTTTCTTT

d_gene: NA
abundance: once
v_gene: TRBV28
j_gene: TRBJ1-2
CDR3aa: CASSWRQAYNYGYTF
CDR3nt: TGTGCCAGCAGTTGGCGACAGGCTTATAACTATGGCTACACCTTC

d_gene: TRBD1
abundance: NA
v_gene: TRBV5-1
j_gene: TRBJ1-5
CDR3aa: CASSLAGGSNQPQHF
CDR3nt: TGCGCCAGCAGCTTGGCAGGGGGCAGCAATCAGCCCCAGCATTTT

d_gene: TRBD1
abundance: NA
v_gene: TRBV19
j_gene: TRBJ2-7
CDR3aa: CASSIHHGQGYEQYF
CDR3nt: TGTGCCAGTAGTATACACCATGGACAGGGATACGAGCAGTACTTC

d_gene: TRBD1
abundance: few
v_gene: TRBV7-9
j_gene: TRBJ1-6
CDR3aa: CASSSAGTGVRSPLHF
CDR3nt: TGTGCCAGCAGCTCCGCCGGGACAGGAGTTAGGTCACCCCTCCACTTT

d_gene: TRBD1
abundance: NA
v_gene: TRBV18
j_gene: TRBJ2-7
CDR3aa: CASSLWTGDYEQYF
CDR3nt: TGTGCCAGCTCACTCTGGACAGGAGACTACGAGCAGTACTTC

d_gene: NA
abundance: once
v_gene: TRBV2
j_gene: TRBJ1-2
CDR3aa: CASSHRYGYTF
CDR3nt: TGTGCCAGCAGTCACAGGTACGGCTACACCTTC

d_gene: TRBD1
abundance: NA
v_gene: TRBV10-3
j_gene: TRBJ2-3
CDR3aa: CAISAQGQDTDTQYF
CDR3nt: TGTGCCATCAGTGCCCAAGGACAGGACACAGATACGCAGTATTTT